Listed below are T cell receptor beta chains from one sample, sequenced in a study of OX40 agonist ivuxolimab in advanced cancers. Profiled with immunoSEQ multiplex PCR; TCRdb holds only in-frame clones, not every one. This sample has about 67,000 clones, with roughly nine tenths found just once. This sample comprised CD4+ or CD8+ T cells sorted from blood, obtained in a trial of the OX40 agonist ivuxolimab. These TCRs come from an adult with an advanced solid tumor such as melanoma, head and neck, liver or kidney cancer. Both conserved end residues are part of each CDR3. Fields, in order: V gene, J gene, clone size, D gene, CDR3 protein, CDR3 DNA. The D gene is left open where the match is weak. Expanded clones are given a class, and other clones once, few, many or no size at all.

TRBV19,TRBJ2-2,-,-,CASSLAPNTGELFF,TGTGCCAGTAGTTTAGCCCCGAACACCGGGGAGCTGTTTTTT
TRBV5-4,TRBJ2-1,-,-,CASSLGGATYNEQFF,TGTGCCAGCAGCTTGGGGGGCGCGACGTACAATGAGCAGTTCTTC
TRBV5-1,TRBJ1-4,-,TRBD1,CASSSQGVGTNEKLFF,TGCGCCAGCAGCTCACAGGGGGTAGGAACTAATGAAAAACTGTTTTTT
TRBV19,TRBJ1-5,-,TRBD1,CASSIVTGQKGQPQHF,TGTGCCAGTAGTATTGTGACAGGGCAAAAGGGTCAGCCCCAGCATTTT
TRBV11-1,TRBJ2-5,once,-,CASSPRTGAPTQYF,TGTGCCAGCAGCCCTCGGACTGGGGCCCCGACCCAGTACTTC
TRBV21-1,TRBJ2-5,-,-,CASSKGGRQLETQYF,TGTGCCAGCAGCAAGGGGGGTCGGCAGCTGGAGACCCAGTACTTC
TRBV30,TRBJ2-5,-,-,CAWSRRETQYF,TGTGCCTGGAGCCGCCGGGAGACCCAGTACTTC
TRBV28,TRBJ1-2,-,-,CASSRQAPRGGYTF,TGTGCCAGCAGTCGGCAGGCTCCGCGTGGGGGCTACACCTTC
TRBV2,TRBJ2-6,-,-,CASSAGNGANVLTF,TGTGCCAGCAGTGCAGGGAATGGGGCCAACGTCCTGACTTTC
TRBV4-3,TRBJ2-1,-,TRBD2,CASSPRLAGWSYNEQFF,TGCGCCAGCAGCCCTAGACTAGCGGGGTGGTCCTACAATGAGCAGTTCTTC
TRBV9,TRBJ1-1,-,TRBD1,CASSVEGGGWVTEAFF,TGTGCCAGCAGCGTAGAAGGAGGGGGCTGGGTCACTGAAGCTTTCTTT
TRBV7-2,TRBJ2-2,-,TRBD1,CASSAPGQGITGELFF,TGTGCCAGCAGCGCCCCGGGACAGGGAATCACCGGGGAGCTGTTTTTT
TRBV4-3,TRBJ1-1,once,TRBD1,CASSPYRGAEAFF,TGCGCCAGCAGCCCATACAGGGGGGCCGAAGCTTTCTTT
TRBV19,TRBJ1-5,-,-,CASNPDSYQPQHF,TGTGCCAGTAATCCGGACAGCTATCAGCCCCAGCATTTT
TRBV4-2,TRBJ2-5,-,-,CASSRRAGETQYF,TGTGCCAGCAGCCGAAGGGCTGGGGAGACCCAGTACTTC
TRBV7-2,TRBJ2-5,-,-,CASNERLGGAETQYF,TGTGCCAGCAATGAAAGGTTGGGGGGAGCCGAGACCCAGTACTTC
TRBV7-2,TRBJ2-7,once,-,CASSPRGIEDEQYF,TGTGCCAGCAGCCCCAGGGGTATAGAGGACGAGCAGTACTTC
TRBV19,TRBJ1-1,-,-,CASSISALGTEAFF,TGTGCCAGTAGTATCTCGGCCCTTGGAACTGAAGCTTTCTTT
TRBV11-3,TRBJ2-3,once,-,CASSLGGRGPTDTQYF,TGTGCCAGCAGCTTAGGAGGGAGGGGGCCCACAGATACGCAGTATTTT
TRBV5-8,TRBJ2-6,-,-,CASSLPWDSGANVLTF,TGTGCCAGCAGCTTACCATGGGATTCTGGGGCCAACGTCCTGACTTTC
TRBV4-2,TRBJ1-5,-,-,CASSQRGGQPQHF,TGTGCCAGCAGCCAACGGGGAGGGCAGCCCCAGCATTTT
TRBV5-1,TRBJ2-7,-,-,CASSLDGINPEQYF,TGCGCCAGCAGCTTGGATGGCATCAATCCCGAGCAGTACTTC
TRBV10-3,TRBJ1-1,-,-,CAARRGVNTEAFF,TGTGCCGCCCGACGGGGGGTGAACACTGAAGCTTTCTTT
TRBV9,TRBJ2-1,-,TRBD2,CASSGLPGGYNEQFF,TGTGCCAGCAGCGGATTGCCGGGGGGCTACAATGAGCAGTTCTTC
TRBV25-1,TRBJ2-1,-,TRBD1,CASSPSGDRALDEQFF,TGTGCCAGCTCCCCAAGTGGGGACAGGGCTTTGGATGAGCAGTTCTTC
TRBV5-6,TRBJ2-3,-,TRBD1,CASRPLGQGSADTQYF,TGTGCCAGCAGACCCCTCGGACAGGGTTCTGCAGATACGCAGTATTTT
TRBV6-5,TRBJ1-4,-,-,CASGAVKEKLFF,TGTGCCAGCGGGGCCGTGAAAGAAAAACTGTTTTTT
TRBV7-9,TRBJ2-3,-,TRBD1,CASSFQGEMAQYF,TGTGCCAGCAGCTTTCAGGGGGAGATGGCGCAGTATTTT
TRBV10-1,TRBJ1-2,-,-,CASSGQPNYGYTF,TGCGCCAGCAGTGGACAGCCTAACTATGGCTACACCTTC
TRBV11-1,TRBJ1-2,-,-,CASSSAGQSNYGYTF,TGTGCCAGCAGCTCCGCCGGACAGAGTAACTATGGCTACACCTTC
TRBV7-3,TRBJ2-3,-,-,CASSSGATDTQYF,TGTGCCAGCAGCTCGGGGGCAACAGATACGCAGTATTTT
TRBV6-1,TRBJ1-2,-,-,CASSEFAGGLANYGYTF,TGTGCCAGCAGTGAATTCGCCGGGGGCCTAGCTAACTATGGCTACACCTTC
TRBV6-5,TRBJ2-2,-,-,CASSPRSNTGELFF,TGTGCCAGCAGTCCCCGGTCGAACACCGGGGAGCTGTTTTTT
TRBV5-1,TRBJ2-7,-,-,CASSWTDNYEQYF,TGCGCCAGCAGCTGGACAGATAACTACGAGCAGTACTTC
TRBV6-5,TRBJ1-2,-,-,CASRGWANYGYTF,TGTGCCAGCAGGGGGTGGGCTAACTATGGCTACACCTTC
TRBV19,TRBJ2-5,-,TRBD2,CASSIEPGGLETQYF,TGTGCCAGTAGTATAGAGCCGGGGGGGCTGGAGACCCAGTACTTC
TRBV19,TRBJ1-4,-,TRBD1,CASSTGGVTNEKLFF,TGTGCCAGTTCGACAGGGGGCGTAACTAATGAAAAACTGTTTTTT
TRBV18,TRBJ1-1,-,-,CASSSRDGDFTEAFF,TGTGCCAGCTCATCCCGGGACGGGGATTTCACTGAAGCTTTCTTT
TRBV9,TRBJ2-7,-,TRBD1,CASSVEPGGSREQYF,TGTGCCAGCAGCGTAGAGCCAGGGGGCTCTCGGGAGCAGTACTTC
TRBV6-5,TRBJ1-1,-,TRBD1,CASSPQGTNTEAFF,TGTGCCAGCAGTCCACAGGGGACTAACACCGAAGCTTTCTTT
TRBV6-5,TRBJ2-7,-,-,CASSYGTWSYEQYF,TGTGCCAGCAGTTACGGGACATGGTCCTACGAGCAGTACTTC
TRBV19,TRBJ2-1,-,TRBD2,CASSIGGEQFF,TGTGCCAGTAGTATCGGGGGGGAGCAGTTCTTC
TRBV27,TRBJ2-3,-,-,CASSLTGTDTQYF,TGTGCCAGCAGTTTAACTGGAACAGATACGCAGTATTTT